This is a list of T cell receptor beta chains from one sample in a study of sequential checkpoint blockade in melanoma. The data were produced by immunoSEQ multiplex PCR, yet TCRdb's version contains in-frame clones alone and is incomplete. Here the sample spans about 21,000 clones, about 82% being singletons. This sample comprised CD8+ T cells sorted from blood (inferred from file names), obtained from a patient given nivolumab and ipilimumab in sequence. The receptors here all came from a human donor with melanoma. CDR3s include the opening cysteine and the closing phenylalanine or tryptophan. The order of the fields is D gene, V gene, J gene, clone size, CDR3 protein, CDR3 DNA. A D gene is named only where the DNA matches it firmly. Size is omitted from some rows. Given values are once, few, many or a class for expanded clones.

NA,TRBV28,TRBJ2-7,NA,CASSLSSSSEQYF,TGTGCCAGCAGTTTGTCGTCTTCGAGCGAGCAGTACTTC
NA,TRBV7-3,TRBJ2-1,NA,CASSLRRGEQFF,TGTGCCAGCAGCTTAAGGCGGGGTGAGCAGTTCTTC
TRBD1,TRBV10-1,TRBJ1-1,NA,CASMGDSNEAFF,TGCGCCAGCATGGGGGACAGCAATGAAGCTTTCTTT
NA,TRBV6-5,TRBJ1-2,NA,CASRPGGGYGYTF,TGTGCCAGCAGGCCTGGCGGGGGCTATGGCTACACCTTC
TRBD2,TRBV6-1,TRBJ2-1,few,CASSEAGGFYNEQFF,TGTGCCAGCAGTGAAGCGGGGGGGTTTTACAATGAGCAGTTCTTC
NA,TRBV4-3,TRBJ2-5,NA,CASSQVYYGQETQYF,TGCGCCAGCAGCCAAGTATATTACGGCCAAGAGACCCAGTACTTC
NA,TRBV9,TRBJ2-7,NA,CASSGRGSSYEQYF,TGTGCCAGCAGCGGAAGGGGAAGCTCCTACGAGCAGTACTTC
TRBD2,TRBV5-4,TRBJ2-5,NA,CASSSGLAGGWEGETQYF,TGTGCCAGCAGCTCGGGACTAGCGGGAGGTTGGGAGGGGGAGACCCAGTACTTC
NA,TRBV10-3,TRBJ1-1,NA,CAISESYTGPTEAFF,TGTGCCATCAGTGAGTCATACACAGGGCCAACTGAAGCTTTCTTT
NA,TRBV12-2,TRBJ1-6,NA,CASRFGQGKIKSSYNSPLHF,TGTGCAAGTCGCTTCGGACAGGGAAAAATCAAAAGCTCCTATAATTCACCCCTCCACTTT
NA,TRBV5-1,TRBJ2-3,few,CASSYVWGAGELQYF,TGCGCCAGCAGCTACGTCTGGGGTGCAGGGGAATTGCAGTATTTT
NA,TRBV4-1,TRBJ2-7,NA,CASSQDTSYEQYF,TGCGCCAGCAGCCAGGACACCTCCTACGAGCAGTACTTC
NA,TRBV19,TRBJ1-1,NA,CASSVAGMNTEAFF,TGTGCCAGTAGCGTGGCAGGGATGAACACTGAAGCTTTCTTT
NA,TRBV27,TRBJ2-5,once,CASSLLPGVVETQYF,TGTGCCAGCAGTTTGTTGCCGGGAGTGGTGGAGACCCAGTACTTC
TRBD1,TRBV2,TRBJ2-7,once,CASSDFIQGAELPEQYF,TGTGCCAGCAGTGATTTCATACAGGGGGCGGAACTTCCCGAGCAGTACTTC
TRBD1,TRBV4-1,TRBJ2-7,NA,CASSRLQTGVGEQYF,TGCGCCAGCAGCCGTCTCCAGACAGGGGTCGGCGAGCAGTACTTC
TRBD1,TRBV27,TRBJ1-1,NA,CASSLDRGGSTEAFF,TGTGCCAGCAGTTTAGACAGGGGAGGGTCGACTGAAGCTTTCTTT
NA,TRBV28,TRBJ1-2,NA,CASRSYYGYTF,TGTGCCAGCCGTTCATACTATGGCTACACCTTC
NA,TRBV4-3,TRBJ2-7,NA,CASSQGTYYEQYF,TGCGCCAGCAGCCAGGGGACATACTACGAGCAGTACTTC
TRBD1,TRBV28,TRBJ1-1,NA,CAIPGQGATEAFF,TGTGCCATACCGGGACAGGGGGCAACTGAAGCTTTCTTT
TRBD1,TRBV27,TRBJ2-4,NA,CASSPGQGWNIQYF,TGTGCCAGCAGTCCTGGACAGGGGTGGAACATTCAGTACTTC
TRBD1,TRBV27,TRBJ2-7,NA,CASSPRTGGSYEQYF,TGTGCCAGCAGTCCCCGGACAGGGGGCTCCTACGAGCAGTACTTC
TRBD1,TRBV2,TRBJ2-7,NA,CASSEGWGQGASSYEQYF,TGTGCCAGCAGTGAAGGATGGGGCCAGGGGGCTAGCTCCTACGAGCAGTACTTC
NA,TRBV9,TRBJ1-2,NA,CASSVLGGSNGYTF,TGTGCCAGCAGCGTGTTGGGGGGGAGTAACGGCTACACCTTC
TRBD1,TRBV29-1,TRBJ1-2,NA,CSVSRTGWDYGYTF,TGCAGCGTTTCGCGGACAGGGTGGGACTATGGCTACACCTTC
TRBD2,TRBV9,TRBJ2-1,few,CASSVELAGAYNEQFF,TGTGCCAGCAGCGTAGAATTAGCGGGGGCTTACAATGAGCAGTTCTTC
NA,TRBV5-8,TRBJ1-1,once,CASSLSLVNTEAFF,TGTGCCAGCAGCTTGTCCTTAGTGAACACTGAAGCTTTCTTT
NA,TRBV4-2,TRBJ1-3,few,CASSYTGGHRNTIYF,TGTGCCAGCAGTTATACAGGTGGCCATCGAAACACCATATATTTT
NA,TRBV7-9,TRBJ1-3,NA,CASSLVQKRSSGNTIYF,TGTGCCAGCAGCTTAGTCCAGAAAAGGAGCTCTGGAAACACCATATATTTT
NA,TRBV7-8,TRBJ2-3,NA,CASSLVSGSTDTQYF,TGTGCCAGCAGCTTAGTATCGGGTAGCACAGATACGCAGTATTTT
TRBD1,TRBV27,TRBJ1-5,NA,CASSPGGWQPQHF,TGTGCCAGCTCTCCAGGGGGCTGGCAGCCCCAGCATTTT
NA,TRBV27,TRBJ2-5,NA,CASSLSYDTQETQYF,TGTGCCAGCAGTTTATCTTATGACACCCAAGAGACCCAGTACTTC
NA,TRBV4-1,TRBJ1-2,NA,CASSQDGDLVGYGYTF,TGCGCCAGCAGCCAAGATGGGGACTTAGTGGGCTATGGCTACACCTTC
TRBD2,TRBV2,TRBJ2-7,NA,CASQEGAGSYEQYF,TGTGCCTCCCAAGAGGGAGCGGGGTCCTACGAGCAGTACTTC
NA,TRBV7-9,TRBJ2-7,NA,CASSFALTYEQYF,TGTGCCAGCAGCTTCGCGTTAACCTACGAGCAGTACTTC
TRBD2,TRBV28,TRBJ2-1,NA,CASRERRGANNEQFF,TGTGCCAGTAGGGAGAGGCGGGGGGCTAACAATGAGCAGTTCTTC
TRBD1,TRBV9,TRBJ2-3,NA,CASSFSGTGTDTQYF,TGTGCCAGCAGCTTCTCCGGGACAGGGACAGATACGCAGTATTTT
NA,TRBV30,TRBJ1-2,NA,CAWSHGGGYGYTF,TGTGCCTGGAGTCACGGAGGTGGGTATGGCTACACCTTC
NA,TRBV4-1,TRBJ2-3,NA,CASSQGVGGPWTYF,TGCGCCAGCAGCCAAGGCGTCGGGGGACCTTGGACGTATTTT
NA,TRBV6-5,TRBJ2-3,NA,CASARGSDTQYF,TGTGCCAGCGCCCGGGGGTCAGATACGCAGTATTTT
NA,TRBV4-3,TRBJ2-5,NA,CASSQDFEETQYF,TGCGCCAGCAGCCAAGATTTCGAGGAGACCCAGTACTTC
TRBD1,TRBV5-1,TRBJ2-5,NA,CASSLEGGFQETQYF,TGCGCCAGCAGCTTGGAAGGGGGCTTCCAAGAGACCCAGTACTTC
NA,TRBV7-9,TRBJ1-2,NA,CASSPSEGNSGTF,TGTGCCAGCAGCCCATCTGAGGGAAACTCAGGCACCTTC
NA,TRBV5-5,TRBJ2-3,NA,CASSLAALGGGYLPDTQYF,TGTGCCAGCAGCTTGGCTGCGTTGGGGGGGGGCTATTTACCAGATACGCAGTATTTT
TRBD1,TRBV28,TRBJ1-1,NA,CASSSPGQGYSWAFF,TGTGCCAGCAGTTCCCCGGGACAGGGTTATAGTTGGGCTTTCTTT
NA,TRBV7-6,TRBJ2-5,few,CASSRTAQETQYF,TGTGCCAGCAGCCGGACAGCCCAAGAGACCCAGTACTTC